This T cell receptor beta chain was captured in a study of beta chain features in type 1 diabetes. A remark on this clone: The antigen is undetermined.

General study findings and limits: Shorter templates may be favored by PCR, equally so in patients and controls.

Isolated RNA was reverse transcribed in full, so expressed TCRB transcripts were sequenced. TCRdb keeps only in-frame clones here, not all; method: immunoSEQ multiplex PCR. The data show more than 110,000 clones, about 7% seen once. The TCR was taken from a young woman in good health. The sample consisted of central memory CD4+ T cells from blood.

The CDR3 coding sequence is TGTGCCAGCAGTTTATCCGGACAGGGAGCTTTCTTT. It translates to CASSLSGQGAFF. The chain carries TRBV28 and TRBJ1-1; TRBD1 agrees at 8 bases. The CDR3 length is 12 residues. Germline V CDR1 and CDR2: MDHEN, SYDVKM. Germline trimming cut 1 base from V and 10 bases from J; bases unmatched to any gene: 2.